This TCR beta chain is drawn from a study of T cells in Graves' hyperthyroidism and ophthalmopathy. The V gene's germline CDR1 is SGHRS and CDR2 YFSETQ. CDR3 length: 18 amino acids. V lost 4 bases, J lost 0 bases, and 10 bases stayed unmatched. There were TCR beta CDR3 regions amplified from RNA transcripts. TCR CDR3 regions were first amplified by RT-PCR with HTBI primers. TCRdb re-analysed the multiplex PCR reads in MiXCR, keeping a single row per CDR3 protein. The data show 300,000 or so distinct CDR3 sequences, approximately 15% seen once. Sample: blood. The clonotype originates from a woman aged 55-70 years with Graves' ophthalmopathy. V and J are TRBV5-1 and TRBJ2-6; 7 nucleotides match TRBD1. CDR3: CASSTRPGTVSGANVLTF. The CDR3 bases are TGCGCCAGCAGCACCCGTCCCGGGACAGTCTCTGGGGCCAACGTCCTGACTTTC.